The 21 T cell receptor beta chains below all came from one sample that was sequenced in a study of neurological immune-mediated disorders. TCRdb passed the 5' RACE reads through MiXCR, listing each CDR3 protein once. The table includes 35,000 to 40,000 distinct CDR3 sequences, around 7.8% detected once. Source material: PBMCs. These receptors were obtained from a woman aged 40 to 50 in good health.

This clonotype has ten or more counts. This chain uses TRBV4-1 with TRBJ2-2; 10 bases map to TRBD2. In germline, CDR1 is MGHRA, CDR2 YSYEKL. V lost 1 base and J lost 6; bases outside the gene matches: 8. The CDR3 is 17 residues long. The CDR3 nucleotides read TGCGCCAGCAGCCAAGTAGTAGCGGGGGGACTATCCGGGGAGCTGTTTTTT. Amino acid sequence: CASSQVVAGGLSGELFF.

This clonotype was seen repeatedly, ten times or more. The V gene is TRBV4-1, the J gene TRBJ1-1, with TRBD1 as a possible D gene (5 bases). The V end lost 6 bases, the J end lost 1 base, and 18 bases lay between the germline ends. Looked up from germline, CDR1 is MGHRA and CDR2 is YSYEKL. CDR3 length: 16 amino acids. The chain's CDR3 is CASSRDPKTANTEAFF. In DNA form, the CDR3 reads TGCGCCAGCAGTCGGGACCCCAAGACAGCGAACACTGAAGCTTTCTTT.

This clonotype appeared many times. The chain employs TRBV6-6 and TRBJ2-7, with 7 bases that match TRBD1. V gave up 5 bases and J gave up 7 bases; unmatched junction bases: 14. The CDR3 has 15 amino acids. Germline values: CDR1 MNHNY, CDR2 SVGAGI (reference sequence). The CDR3 region is CASSAGTVGVSEQYF. CDR3 DNA: TGTGCCAGCAGTGCCGGGACAGTTGGGGTTTCTGAGCAGTACTTC.

This clonotype was recorded at least ten times. CDR3 sequence: CASSSHPGQDEQYV. The DNA of the CDR3 is TGTGCCAGCTCCTCACACCCGGGACAGGACGAGCAGTACGTC. The chain has TRBV18 and TRBJ2-7; TRBD1 agrees at 8 bases. Germline V lookup: CDR1 KGHSH, CDR2 LQKENI. The CDR3 is made up of 14 amino acids. The V and J ends lost 6 bases and 5 bases, in that order; junction bases with no gene match: 9.

The table lists this clonotype with many counts. The rearrangement links TRBV20-1 to TRBJ2-1, with 8 bases that match TRBD1. The CDR3 is made up of 15 amino acids. J gave up 9 bases and V 6 bases, and 16 bases lay outside the gene matches. Per the germline V gene, CDR1 is DFQATT and CDR2 is SNEGSKA (reference sequence). The CDR3 loop is CSAQPATGEFGEQFF. Written as DNA, the CDR3 is TGCAGTGCCCAGCCCGCGACAGGGGAGTTTGGTGAGCAGTTCTTC.

The chain is built from TRBV5-6 and TRBJ2-7, with 8 bases aligning to TRBD1. Germline CDR1 SGHDT, CDR2 YYEEEE. The CDR3 has 14 amino acids. The V and J ends lost 2 bases and 4 bases, in that order; junction bases with no gene match: 5. CDR3 DNA sequence: TGTGCCAGCAGCTTTCAGGGGGCTCTATACGAGCAGTACGTC. Protein sequence: CASSFQGALYEQYV.

This clonotype was recorded many times. The chain carries TRBV10-3 and TRBJ1-6, with 12 bases aligning to TRBD1. CDR3 size: 14 residues. V was pared by 6 bases and J by 6 bases, with 0 bases of the junction left unmatched. Germline CDR1 and CDR2: ENHRY and SYGVKD. CDR3 coding DNA: TGTGCCATCAGGGGACAGGGGGCTAATTCACCCCTCCACTTT. The encoded protein is CAIRGQGANSPLHF.

This clonotype was observed a few times. This chain uses TRBV7-9 with TRBJ1-3, with D uncertain. Germline CDR1 reads SEHNR; CDR2 reads FQNEAQ (reference sequence). The CDR3 is 17 amino acids. V dropped 5 bases and J dropped 4 bases, with 21 bases sitting between them. The CDR3 protein is CASSHQMVRGGGNTIYF. The CDR3 bases are TGTGCCAGCAGCCACCAAATGGTACGGGGAGGAGGAAACACCATATATTTT.

This clonotype was detected many times. CDR3 nucleotides: TGCGCCAGCAGCTCCGGACAGGGGGGAGCAGATACGCAGTATTTT. This translates into CASSSGQGGADTQYF. The chain carries TRBV5-1 and TRBJ2-3; TRBD1 agrees at 10 bases. The CDR3 is 15 amino acids. V gave up 3 bases and J gave up 4 bases; unmatched junction bases: 5. Germline V gene sequence: CDR1 SGHRS, CDR2 YFSETQ. Together with reference TRBV5-1 and TRBJ2-3, the CDR3 gives the full variable domain: KAGVTQTPRYLIKTRGQQVTLSCSPISGHRSVSWYQQTPGQGLQFLFEYFSETQRNKGNFPGRFSGRQFSNSRSEMNVSTLELGDSALYLCASSSGQGGADTQYFGPGTRLTVL.

This clonotype was recorded at least ten times. This chain links TRBV20-1 with TRBJ2-7; TRBD2 aligns across 13 bases. The V and J ends lost 4 bases and 5 bases, in that order; junction bases with no gene match: 8. The CDR3 totals 15 residues. Germline assignment: CDR1 DFQATT and CDR2 SNEGSKA (reference sequence). CDR3 sequence: CSANGLAGVLNEQYF. In DNA form, the CDR3 reads TGCAGTGCTAACGGACTAGCGGGAGTTCTCAACGAGCAGTACTTC.

This clonotype was picked up many times. The chain is built from TRBV28 and TRBJ1-1; 8 bases fit TRBD1. The germline CDR1 and CDR2 sequences are MDHEN and SYDVKM. This CDR3 has 16 amino acids. Trimming cost V 3 bases and J 1 base; bases outside gene matches: 7. Written as DNA, the CDR3 is TGTGCCAGCAGTTTCTCACAGGGGGGAAAGAACACTGAAGCTTTCTTT. Translating gives CASSFSQGGKNTEAFF.

The chain is built from TRBV29-1 and TRBJ1-1; D is undetermined. Germline V lookup: CDR1 SQVTM, CDR2 ANQGSEA. The V and J ends lost 8 bases and 4 bases respectively, with 23 bases between them. The CDR3 is 15 amino acids. CDR3 in DNA: TGCAGCATTGTCGCCTTAGGAATAAGTGGCACTGAAGCTTTCTTT. This encodes CSIVALGISGTEAFF.

There are many counts of this clonotype. The chain combines TRBV5-1 with TRBJ2-1, with a possible D match to TRBD2 (7 bases). Germline lookup yields CDR1 SGHRS and CDR2 YFSETQ. Trimming left V 4 bases short and J 16 bases short, with 24 bases between. The CDR3 spans 14 residues. CDR3 in amino acids: CASSPGEGGQIFFF. The CDR3 DNA reads as TGCGCCAGCAGCCCAGGGGAGGGGGGGCAGATATTTTTCTTC.

This clonotype was seen only a few times. The chain combines TRBV27 with TRBJ2-7; D gene ambiguous. CDR1 is MNHEY and CDR2 is SMNVEV in the germline V gene (reference sequence). The CDR3 consists of 14 residues. The V gene lost 4 bases and the J gene lost 1 base, with 11 bases spanning the gap. In DNA, the CDR3 is TGTGCCAGCAGTTCCACCCGTAAGTCCTACGAGCAGTACGTC. Protein sequence: CASSSTRKSYEQYV.

This clonotype was counted at least ten times. The V call is TRBV3-1, the J call TRBJ2-7; 12 bases are a match to TRBD1. Germline CDR1 LGHDT, CDR2 YNNKEL (reference sequence). V lost 2 bases, J lost 7 bases, and 9 bases stayed unmatched. The CDR3 length is 16 residues. The CDR3 nucleotides are TGTGCCAGCAGCCAACTATCGGGACAGGGGGCAAGGGAGCAGTACTTC. Protein product: CASSQLSGQGAREQYF.

This clonotype was seen at least ten times. The chain joins TRBV2 to TRBJ1-1, with D unclear. V gave up 1 base and J gave up 0 bases, with 6 bases separating them. Germline-derived CDR1 and CDR2 are SNHLY and FYNNEI. The CDR3 length is 14 residues. The CDR3 region is CASSEEVLNTEAFF. CDR3 coding DNA: TGTGCCAGCAGTGAAGAAGTCCTGAACACTGAAGCTTTCTTT.

This clonotype appeared many times. This chain uses TRBV5-1 with TRBJ2-5; 10 bases agree with TRBD1. Germline V gene sequence: CDR1 SGHRS, CDR2 YFSETQ. The CDR3 is 16 amino acids. The junction had 8 bases not matched to a gene; V was cut back by 4 bases and J by 2 bases. The CDR3 DNA reads TGCGCCAGCAGCCCCGGGACAGGGGCTAGACAAGAGACCCAGTACTTC. Its protein is CASSPGTGARQETQYF.

This clonotype has a count of ten or more. This chain joins TRBV5-5 and TRBJ1-1; D may be TRBD1 (5 bases). Per germline, CDR1 SGHKS and CDR2 YYEKEE (reference sequence). V lost 4 bases, J lost 1 base, and 11 bases lay in between. The CDR3 has 14 amino acids. The CDR3, as DNA: TGTGCCAGCAGCGGGGACGCACGGAACACTGAAGCTTTCTTT. Its protein is CASSGDARNTEAFF. Together with reference TRBV5-5 and TRBJ1-1, the CDR3 gives the full variable domain: DAGVTQSPTHLIKTRGQQVTLRCSPISGHKSVSWYQQVLGQGPQFIFQYYEKEERGRGNFPDRFSARQFPNYSSELNVNALLLGDSALYLCASSGDARNTEAFFGQGTRLTVV.

This clonotype was found many times. The genes are TRBV29-1 and TRBJ1-2; weak D call: TRBD1 (6 bases). From germline, CDR1 is SQVTM and CDR2 ANQGSEA. The CDR3 covers 11 residues. Trimming left V 5 bases short and J 8 bases short, with 12 bases between. The CDR3 region has the DNA TGCAGCGTTCGGGCAGGGGAAGGCTACACCTTC. This codes for CSVRAGEGYTF.

This clonotype was seen ten or more times. The V and J genes are TRBV29-1 and TRBJ1-2; possibly TRBD1 for D (6 bases). The CDR3 totals 13 residues. Trimming cost V 5 bases and J 7 bases, with 17 bases left between them. Germline V CDR1 and CDR2: SQVTM, ANQGSEA. The CDR3 region has the DNA TGCAGCGTTTTCGGGGGCTCGGGGAGTGGCTACACCTTC. Translation gives CSVFGGSGSGYTF. Full variable domain (rest looked up from reference TRBV29-1 and TRBJ1-2): SAVISQKPSRDICQRGTSLTIQCQVDSQVTMMFWYRQQPGQSLTLIATANQGSEATYESGFVIDKFPISRPNLTFSTLTVSNMSPEDSSIYLCSVFGGSGSGYTFGSGTRLTVV.

The table lists this clonotype with many counts. The chain uses TRBV4-2 and TRBJ1-1; TRBD1 matches at 9 bases. The ends lost 4 bases at V and 2 bases at J; junction bases unmatched: 8. CDR1 and CDR2 (germline): LGHNA, YNFKEQ. The CDR3 is 16 amino acids. The CDR3 coding sequence is TGTGCCAGCAGCCCCGCGGGGACAGGGACAAACACTGAAGCTTTCTTT. It is translated as CASSPAGTGTNTEAFF.